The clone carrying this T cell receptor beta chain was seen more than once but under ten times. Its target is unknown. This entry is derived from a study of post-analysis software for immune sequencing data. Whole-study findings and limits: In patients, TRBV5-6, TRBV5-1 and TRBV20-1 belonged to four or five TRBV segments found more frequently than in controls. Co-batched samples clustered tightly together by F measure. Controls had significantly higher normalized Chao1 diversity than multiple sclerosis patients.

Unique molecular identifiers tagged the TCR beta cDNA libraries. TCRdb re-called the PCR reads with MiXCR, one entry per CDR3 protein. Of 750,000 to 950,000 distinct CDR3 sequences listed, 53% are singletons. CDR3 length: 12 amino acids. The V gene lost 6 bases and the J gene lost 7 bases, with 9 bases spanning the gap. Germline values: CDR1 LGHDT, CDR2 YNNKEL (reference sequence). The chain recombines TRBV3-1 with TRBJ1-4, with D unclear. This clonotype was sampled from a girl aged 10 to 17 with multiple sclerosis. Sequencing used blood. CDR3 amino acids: CASSLGPEKLFF. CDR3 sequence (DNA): TGTGCCAGCAGTCTCGGACCTGAAAAACTGTTTTTT.